The 10 T cell receptor beta chains below all came from one sample that was sequenced in a study of blood T cell repertoires in COVID-19. Profiling relied on immunoSEQ multiplex PCR, and the TCRdb table lists in-frame clones only, not all of them. The sample has over 150,000 clones, around 85% seen once. Sequencing input: peripheral blood. These receptor sequences come from a man in his 60s with COVID-19, enrolled during active disease.

The rearrangement joins TRBV19 to TRBJ2-3; the D gene is possibly TRBD2 (6 bases). CDR3 length: 14 residues. Germline assignment: CDR1 LNHDA and CDR2 SQIVND (reference sequence). The V end was cut by 1 base, the J end by 1 base, with 6 bases between. The DNA of the CDR3 is TGTGCCAGTAGTATAGCGGGAGGCACAGATACGCAGTATTTT. It encodes CASSIAGGTDTQYF.

V gene TRBV3-1 (or the pseudogene TRBV3-2) combines with J gene TRBJ2-3; perhaps TRBD2 as D (5 bases). CDR1 is LGHDT, CDR2 YNNKEL, per germline (reference sequence). CDR3 length equals 16 residues. Trimming took off 0 bases at V and 3 bases at J, with 13 bases between the two ends. The CDR3 sequence: CASSQDAETKTDTQYF. CDR3 nucleotide sequence: TGTGCCAGCAGCCAAGACGCGGAGACTAAAACAGATACGCAGTATTTT.

This clone was counted between two and nine times. The J gene is TRBJ1-1, the V gene TRBV9; 7 nucleotides match TRBD1. V dropped 3 bases and J dropped 0; count of bases not matched to a gene: 2. CDR3 length equals 14 residues. Germline CDR1 SGDLS, CDR2 YYNGEE. CDR3 protein: CASSEGQLNTEAFF. CDR3 nucleotide sequence: TGTGCCAGCAGCGAGGGACAGCTGAACACTGAAGCTTTCTTT.

This clone showed up just a few times. V is TRBV14 and J is TRBJ2-7; 9 nucleotides line up with TRBD1. CDR3 size: 15 residues. V gave up 5 bases and J gave up 3 bases; unmatched junction bases: 8. From germline, CDR1 is SGHDN and CDR2 FVKESK. Here the CDR3 reads CASSETRGQGYEQYF. The CDR3 region has the DNA TGTGCCAGCAGCGAAACAAGGGGACAGGGCTACGAGCAGTACTTC.

The V gene is TRBV9, the J gene TRBJ2-1, with a weak D call TRBD1 (6 bases). Germline CDR1 is SGDLS and CDR2 is YYNGEE. This CDR3 is built from 17 residues. Trimming shortened V by 3 bases and J by 5 bases, and 21 bases separated the two germline ends. CDR3 in amino acids: CASSAGYTGIYDNEQFF. In nucleotides, the CDR3 is TGTGCCAGCAGCGCTGGATACACAGGGATCTACGACAATGAGCAGTTCTTC.

This chain uses TRBV2 with TRBJ1-5, with TRBD1 as a possible D gene (5 bases). The V and J ends lost 6 bases and 7 bases respectively, with 16 bases between them. Per the germline V gene, CDR1 is SNHLY and CDR2 is FYNNEI. There are 14 residues in the CDR3. CDR3 residues: CASRGDRDGQPQHF. CDR3 DNA: TGTGCCAGCAGGGGTGACAGAGATGGGCAGCCCCAGCATTTT.

This rearrangement joins TRBV6-2 or TRBV6-3 to TRBJ2-1; no definite D call. This CDR3 has 15 amino acids. Germline-derived CDR1 and CDR2 are MNHEY and SVGEGT. The ends were cut back, 2 bases at V and 2 bases at J, with 10 bases in the middle. CDR3 sequence (DNA): TGTGCCAGCAGTTACCTAGAAGGTACCTACAATGAGCAGTTCTTC. As protein: CASSYLEGTYNEQFF.

The rearrangement joins TRBV5-5 to TRBJ1-1, with a tentative D call TRBD1 (5 bases). From germline, CDR1 is SGHKS and CDR2 YYEKEE (reference sequence). The CDR3 sequence is 16 residues long. Trimming cost V 3 bases and J 0 bases, with 15 bases left between them. The DNA of the CDR3 is TGTGCCAGCAGCTGGGGCCTGCTTGTGGTGAACACTGAAGCTTTCTTT. This gives the protein CASSWGLLVVNTEAFF.

The chain combines TRBV19 with TRBJ1-5; 9 nucleotides align to TRBD1. Losses at the gene ends were 6 bases for V and 5 bases for J; bases not matched to a gene: 8. The CDR3 consists of 15 residues. CDR1 is LNHDA, CDR2 SQIVND, per germline (reference sequence). This CDR3 reads CASRRDRENYQPQHF. CDR3 DNA: TGTGCCAGTAGACGGGACAGGGAAAACTATCAGCCCCAGCATTTT. Full variable domain (remainder filled in from reference TRBV19 and TRBJ1-5): DGGITQSPKYLFRKEGQNVTLSCEQNLNHDAMYWYRQDPGQGLRLIYYSQIVNDFQKGDIAEGYSVSREKKESFPLTVTSAQKNPTAFYLCASRRDRENYQPQHFGDGTRLSIL.

The J gene is TRBJ2-7, the V gene TRBV13, with D perhaps TRBD2 (7 bases). Germline V lookup: CDR1 PRHDT, CDR2 FYEKMQ (reference sequence). Trimming pared 5 bases from V and 4 bases from J, leaving 18 bases between. CDR3 length: 15 residues. The chain's CDR3 is CASSPSRGAAYEQYF. The CDR3 DNA reads TGTGCCAGCAGCCCTAGCCGGGGGGCGGCTTACGAGCAGTACTTC.